This T cell receptor (beta chain) is from a study of OX40 agonist ivuxolimab in advanced cancers. Study-wide results and limits: Clonal expansion was among the lowest in partial responders at 0.1-3.0 mg/kg, especially CD8+.

CDR1 and CDR2 from the germline V gene are MNHEY and SMNVEV (reference sequence). The junction had 7 bases not matched to a gene; V was cut back by 5 bases and J by 9 bases. This CDR3 comprises 13 residues. TCRdb keeps only in-frame clones here, not all; method: immunoSEQ multiplex PCR. The table lists tens of thousands of clones, about 93% of them singletons. Regarding this clone: Its antigen remains unidentified.

This chain connects TRBV27 to TRBJ2-1; 7 positions agree with TRBD2. This TCR was sampled from an adult with an advanced solid tumor such as melanoma, head and neck, liver or kidney cancer. The material sequenced was CD4+ or CD8+ T cells sorted from blood, taken in a trial of the OX40 agonist ivuxolimab. The CDR3 spells CASSMTSMREQFF. CDR3 nucleotides: TGTGCCAGCAGTATGACTAGCATGCGTGAGCAGTTCTTC.